These 14 T cell receptor beta chains were sequenced from one sample in a study of blood T cell repertoires in COVID-19. Repertoires were generated with immunoSEQ multiplex PCR, while TCRdb's copy carries only in-frame clones and drops some. Of 150,000 or so clones in the sample, 86% were seen once. The sample taken for sequencing was PBMCs or T cells enriched from blood (not recorded which). These receptors were collected from a man aged 50 to 59 who had recovered from COVID-19.

CDR3 nucleotides: TGTGCCAGCAGCTTAAATAGCGGCAGTGCCACAGATACGCAGTATTTT. Amino acids: CASSLNSGSATDTQYF. V gene TRBV7-8 combines with J gene TRBJ2-3; possible D gene TRBD2, 6 bases. The V gene's germline CDR1 is SGHVS and CDR2 FQNEAQ. There are 16 residues in the CDR3. Trimming pared 2 bases from V and 2 bases from J, leaving 14 bases between.

This sequence joins TRBV9 and TRBJ2-7; possible D gene TRBD2, 5 bases. V lost 1 base to trimming and J lost 3 bases, with 14 bases between them. Germline CDR1 is SGDLS and CDR2 is YYNGEE. This CDR3 region has 15 residues. CDR3 nucleotides: TGTGCCAGCAGCGTAAACACTAGTCCTTTCTACGAGCAGTACTTC. Amino acids: CASSVNTSPFYEQYF.

The chain links TRBV29-1 to TRBJ2-3; TRBD2 matches at 7 bases. The CDR3 spans 14 residues. Germline V gene data show CDR1 as SQVTM and CDR2 as ANQGSEA. V was clipped by 5 bases and J by 0 bases; unmatched bases: 5. The CDR3 region has the DNA TGCAGCGTTTCTAGCGGTGCTAGCACAGATACGCAGTATTTT. Protein sequence: CSVSSGASTDTQYF.

The J gene is TRBJ2-2, the V gene TRBV30, with D hard to call. This CDR3 is built from 11 residues. From germline, CDR1 is GTSNPN and CDR2 SVGIG (reference sequence). Trimming pared 4 bases from V and 7 bases from J, leaving 7 bases between. CDR3 in DNA: TGTGCCTGGACTGAGTTCGGGGAGCTGTTTTTT. Translation: CAWTEFGELFF.

The genes are TRBV6-5 and TRBJ2-1; TRBD2 agrees at 9 bases. The germline gives CDR1 MNHEY, CDR2 SVGAGI. The CDR3 loop spans 15 amino acids. V was clipped by 3 bases and J by 7 bases; unmatched bases: 7. CDR3 in amino acids: CASSYVAGVGNEQFF. CDR3 sequence (DNA): TGTGCCAGCAGTTATGTAGCGGGAGTAGGGAATGAGCAGTTCTTC.

The rearrangement joins TRBV5-1 to TRBJ1-2; tentatively, D is TRBD1 (5 bases). There are 14 residues in the CDR3. The germline V gene has CDR1 SGHRS and CDR2 YFSETQ. Deletions cut 2 bases from V and 3 bases from J, with 11 bases between. The CDR3 is CASSFFRADYGYTF. The DNA of the CDR3 is TGCGCCAGCAGCTTTTTCAGGGCGGACTATGGCTACACCTTC.

The chain has TRBV19 and TRBJ1-2, with a weak D call TRBD1 (5 bases). CDR1 is LNHDA, CDR2 SQIVND, per germline (reference sequence). V was trimmed by 2 bases and J by 3 bases, leaving 13 bases between them. The CDR3 loop spans 15 amino acids. The CDR3 reads CASSILGREDYGYTF. The CDR3 coding sequence is TGTGCCAGTAGTATACTGGGCAGGGAGGACTATGGCTACACCTTC.

J is TRBJ1-1 and V is TRBV30; no firm D call. V was trimmed by 1 base and J by 4 bases, leaving 10 bases between them. The length of the CDR3 is 13 residues. Germline V lookup: CDR1 GTSNPN, CDR2 SVGIG (reference sequence). CDR3: CAWSGTGFTEAFF. For the CDR3, the DNA is TGTGCCTGGAGTGGAACGGGGTTCACTGAAGCTTTCTTT.

The V call is TRBV28, the J call TRBJ1-6; TRBD1 aligns across 7 bases. Germline V lookup: CDR1 MDHEN, CDR2 SYDVKM. J gave up 7 bases and V 6 bases, and 6 bases lay outside the gene matches. The CDR3 loop spans 14 amino acids. The CDR3 DNA is TGTGCCAGCAGCCAACAGGGGTGGAATTCACCCCTCCACTTT. Residues: CASSQQGWNSPLHF.

This clone has just one count. The gene calls are TRBV7-8 and TRBJ2-7; the match to TRBD2 covers 8 bases. V was clipped by 1 base and J by 3 bases; unmatched bases: 8. CDR3 size: 16 residues. Germline loops: CDR1 SGHVS, CDR2 FQNEAQ. In DNA, the CDR3 is TGTGCCAGCAGCTTAGGGGGTGGGGCGGGAGGCTACGAGCAGTACTTC. It yields the protein CASSLGGGAGGYEQYF.

V gene TRBV2 combines with J gene TRBJ2-5; TRBD1 matches at 7 bases. CDR3 length: 13 amino acids. Germline V gives CDR1 SNHLY, CDR2 FYNNEI. Trimming removed 7 bases from V and 5 bases from J; junction bases left unmatched: 7. DNA of the CDR3: TGTGCCAGCAATAGGGGGCAGGGGGAGACCCAGTACTTC. Its protein is CASNRGQGETQYF.

The genes are TRBV27 and TRBJ2-1; unclear D gene. Germline V gives CDR1 MNHEY, CDR2 SMNVEV (reference sequence). The length of the CDR3 is 15 residues. The V and J ends lost 6 bases and 9 bases respectively, with 21 bases between them. The CDR3 loop is CASSSRKSASGEQFF. Written as DNA, the CDR3 is TGTGCCAGCAGCTCGAGAAAGTCCGCCTCGGGTGAGCAGTTCTTC.

In DNA, the CDR3 is TGTGCCAGCAGCTTAGGAGGGGGGGGATTAACTAGCGGGAGCCTAACCTACGAGCAGTACTTC. Amino acid sequence: CASSLGGGGLTSGSLTYEQYF. The chain recombines TRBV28 with TRBJ2-7, with 11 positions matching TRBD2. V shed 6 bases and J 2 bases; nucleotides not matched to a gene: 24. This CDR3 is built from 21 residues. The germline CDR1 and CDR2 sequences are MDHEN and SYDVKM. Variable domain in full (rest from reference TRBV28 and TRBJ2-7): DVKVTQSSRYLVKRTGEKVFLECVQDMDHENMFWYRQDPGLGLRLIYFSYDVKMKEKGDIPEGYSVSREKKERFSLILESASTNQTSMYLCASSLGGGGLTSGSLTYEQYFGPGTRLTVT.

The chain uses TRBV18 and TRBJ1-1; D is unresolved. Germline V gene lookup returns CDR1 KGHSH and CDR2 LQKENI. The CDR3 has 13 amino acids. The V and J ends lost 4 bases and 1 base respectively, with 7 bases between them. CDR3 DNA sequence: TGTGCCAGCTCACATGGCAAGAACACTGAAGCTTTCTTT. It encodes CASSHGKNTEAFF.